The 2 T cell receptor beta chains below come from one sample, sequenced in a study of blood T cell repertoires in COVID-19 (dated by TCRdb to 2020 to 2021). Libraries came from the immunoSEQ multiplex PCR assay. Entries here come from immuneACCESS through TCRdb and include only in-frame sequences with V and J called. Some clones fail to appear in such tables; in the studies checked, an unresolved V gene covers under half of the shortfall, and the cause of the remainder is unknown. This sample has 250,000 to 300,000 clones in its table, and about 90% of those were observed once. The ten largest clones take up approximately 11% of the sample. Sequencing was performed on peripheral blood. All receptors derive from a woman aged 25 to 39 with COVID-19, enrolled during active disease.

The rearrangement uses TRBV5-1 and TRBJ2-7; perhaps TRBD1 as D (5 bases). V dropped 0 bases and J dropped 1 base, with 14 bases sitting between them. The CDR3 is 16 amino acids. Germline assignment: CDR1 SGHRS and CDR2 YFSETQ. CDR3 loop: CASSLALQANSYEQYF. In DNA form, the CDR3 reads TGCGCCAGCAGCTTGGCCTTACAGGCCAATTCCTACGAGCAGTACTTC.

The genes are TRBV1 and TRBJ2-7; whether TRBD2, the table's D call, matches the DNA was not checked. TRBV1 is a pseudogene locus. The CDR3 consists of 15 residues. The CDR3 reads CTRILGLAGVYEQYF. CDR3 nucleotide sequence: TGCACCAGGATCCTTGGACTAGCGGGAGTCTACGAGCAGTACTTC.